A single T cell receptor beta chain is shown here with its context. These data belong to a study of cytomegalovirus exposure and HLA in healthy donors. The germline V gene encodes CDR1 KGHSH and CDR2 LQKENI. Trimming stripped 4 bases from V and 2 bases from J, with 9 bases between. CDR3 length: 13 amino acids. The PCR used 60 Vbeta and 13 Jbeta primers. The assay was immunoSEQ multiplex PCR, and TCRdb's table has in-frame clones only and misses some. The sample carries 200,000 or so clones, about 88% recorded once. This sequence was found in a girl less than two years old in good health and CMV-seronegative. This chain joins TRBV18 and TRBJ2-7; tentative D call: TRBD1 (6 bases). The source material was PBMCs. The CDR3 loop is CASSLGAPYEQYF. CDR3 nucleotides: TGTGCCAGCTCACTGGGGGCCCCCTACGAGCAGTACTTC. Full variable domain (remainder filled in from reference TRBV18 and TRBJ2-7): NAGVMQNPRHLVRRRGQEARLRCSPMKGHSHVYWYRQLPEEGLKFMVYLQKENIIDESGMPKERFSAEFPKEGPSILRIQQVVRGDSAAYFCASSLGAPYEQYFGPGTRLTVT.